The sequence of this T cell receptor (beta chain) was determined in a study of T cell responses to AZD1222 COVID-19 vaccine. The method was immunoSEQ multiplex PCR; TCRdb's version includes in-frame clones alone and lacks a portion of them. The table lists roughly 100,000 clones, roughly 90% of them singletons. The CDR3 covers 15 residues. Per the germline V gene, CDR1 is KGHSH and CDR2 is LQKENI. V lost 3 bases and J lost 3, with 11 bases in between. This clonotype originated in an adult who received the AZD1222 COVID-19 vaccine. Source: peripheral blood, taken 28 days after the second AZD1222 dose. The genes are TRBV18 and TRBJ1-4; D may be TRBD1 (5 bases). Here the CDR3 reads CASSPMTVPNEKLFF. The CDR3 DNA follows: TGTGCCAGCTCACCCATGACAGTCCCTAATGAAAAACTGTTTTTT. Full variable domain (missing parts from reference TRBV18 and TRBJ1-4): NAGVMQNPRHLVRRRGQEARLRCSPMKGHSHVYWYRQLPEEGLKFMVYLQKENIIDESGMPKERFSAEFPKEGPSILRIQQVVRGDSAAYFCASSPMTVPNEKLFFGSGTQLSVL.